The rows below give T cell receptor beta chains drawn from one sample of a study of beta chain features in type 1 diabetes. Produced via immunoSEQ multiplex PCR; TCRdb's table is partial and in-frame only. The sample has some 290,000 clones; approximately 14% are singletons. Sequencing was done on a sample of naive CD4+ T cells from blood. These TCRs come from a man younger than 45 with type 1 diabetes. Both conserved end residues are part of each CDR3.

v_gene: TRBV7-9
CDR3aa: CASSPQTGTYEQYF

v_gene: TRBV25-1
CDR3aa: CASSDKRSGYFYTDTQYF

v_gene: TRBV4-1
CDR3aa: CASSIDRTDTQYF

v_gene: TRBV9
CDR3aa: CASSPYRDTEAFF

v_gene: TRBV2
CDR3aa: CASGSGQGATEAFF

v_gene: TRBV30
CDR3aa: CAWSLTGETQYF

v_gene: TRBV20-1
CDR3aa: CSGTDTYEQYF

v_gene: TRBV4-2
CDR3aa: CASSQDRGAGATQPQHF

v_gene: TRBV9
CDR3aa: CASSGPGRTDSQETQYF

v_gene: TRBV5-1
CDR3aa: CASSLDVTVGEQYF

v_gene: TRBV4-1
CDR3aa: CASSQLAGVGNEQFF

v_gene: TRBV7-9
CDR3aa: CASSQGPSSTDTQYF

v_gene: TRBV28
CDR3aa: CASGNTYEQYF

v_gene: TRBV7-9
CDR3aa: CASSLGGSLNEQFF

v_gene: TRBV7-8
CDR3aa: CASSHTGTGYSYEQYF

v_gene: TRBV5-6
CDR3aa: CASSLGREGRTYF

v_gene: TRBV30
CDR3aa: CAWSRGDTEAFF

v_gene: TRBV6-6
CDR3aa: CASSYSRVSGANVLTF

v_gene: TRBV28
CDR3aa: CASSLVSRGLSEAFF

v_gene: TRBV28
CDR3aa: CASSRYRQQETQYF

v_gene: TRBV29-1
CDR3aa: CSVDGRGNTGELFF

v_gene: TRBV6-6
CDR3aa: CASSGSGRYEQYF

v_gene: TRBV28
CDR3aa: CASIGGNEQYF

v_gene: TRBV9
CDR3aa: CASSVSGGSYNEQFF

v_gene: TRBV5-1
CDR3aa: CASTSNHNTGELFF

v_gene: TRBV9
CDR3aa: CASSLGGTSGSREQFF

v_gene: TRBV7-9
CDR3aa: CASSAPRGYQETQYF

v_gene: TRBV7-3
CDR3aa: CASSLNTDGNEQFF

v_gene: TRBV5-4
CDR3aa: CASSEQGPGELFF

v_gene: TRBV7-8
CDR3aa: CASRKSGSYEQYF

v_gene: TRBV11-1
CDR3aa: CASSLDGGVNTEAFF

v_gene: TRBV21-1
CDR3aa: CASSKDTLVQYF

v_gene: TRBV9
CDR3aa: CASSVAGREEDTQYF

v_gene: TRBV7-2
CDR3aa: CASSPGQGETQYF

v_gene: TRBV12-5
CDR3aa: CASAVPGGGYGYTF

v_gene: TRBV25-1
CDR3aa: CASKTGTGNGYTF

v_gene: TRBV30
CDR3aa: CAWSVEWNTEAFF

v_gene: TRBV28
CDR3aa: CASIVSGSEGEQYF

v_gene: TRBV5-4
CDR3aa: CASSLDTTGANVLTF

v_gene: TRBV5-1
CDR3aa: CASSNRTSGTYEQYF

v_gene: TRBV15
CDR3aa: CATSRDRGAYNEQFF

v_gene: TRBV5-1
CDR3aa: CASSSLGAGVTEQFF

v_gene: TRBV29-1
CDR3aa: CSANAGGGTDTQYF

v_gene: TRBV29-1
CDR3aa: CSVGQGGNQPQHF

v_gene: TRBV18
CDR3aa: CASSPTGQGYSPLHF

v_gene: TRBV25-1
CDR3aa: CASTRRGLAIIF

v_gene: TRBV18
CDR3aa: CASSRDRDNEQFF

v_gene: TRBV2
CDR3aa: CASSEMGQSSYEQYF